This T cell receptor beta chain is from a study of cytomegalovirus exposure and HLA in healthy donors (dated by TCRdb to the late 2010s). Some background on the complete study: In an earlier analysis of fewer than 750 of the donors, about 260 Gb of sequence data and 117 million unique TCR beta sequences from 180 million or so T cells were reported. An early release covering 550 to 650 HLA-typed donors comprised about 310 gigabases of sequencing data and some 79 million unique TCR sequences. Of the roughly 400 genotyped donors, over 70% fell in the genetic ancestry cluster associated with self-reported Caucasian donors. The study was designed to test whether signatures of past pathogen exposure could be identified by cataloging public T cell receptors. The T cell repertoires of some 700 subjects were profiled by immunosequencing and related to cytomegalovirus serostatus. In addition to the first cohort of approximately 650 subjects, a separate validation cohort of over 90 different subjects was used. To predict cytomegalovirus infection status, the study brought together high-throughput TCR immunosequencing, statistical association of individual TCRs with disease status, and machine learning. A later analysis re-analyzed previously published TCR beta repertoires from 600 to 850 donors and added high-resolution HLA genotyping to study TCR occurrence patterns. In the later analysis, no new phenotypic data were used to find candidate immune exposures; instead, reliance was placed on TCR beta sequences and their occurrence across donors. An earlier analysis of approximately 500 of the donors applied high-throughput TCR beta sequencing to assess whether each TCR beta V gene segment acted as functional or pseudogenic. Donor age, sex, ethnicity and CMV serostatus were compiled together with the repertoire data. A later genetic analysis took genome-wide SNP genotypes for about 65% of the 666 donors and used that subset as a discovery cohort. All discovery cohort repertoires had been generated on a single sequencing platform. Both class I and class II loci were covered by HLA typing, at four-digit resolution. Typing coverage varied by locus: roughly 620-640 donors for A, B, C, DRB1 and DQB1; approximately 500 for DQA1; about 590 for DPA1; approximately 470 for DPB1. About five DR-DQ haplotypes were treated as single units for association and clustering because of strong linkage in the cohort. Across 300 to 400 genotyped donors of the cohort, an average of roughly 250,000 unique TCR beta nucleotide sequences per donor were sequenced, and about a sixth of those sequences were non-productive.

Library creation used the immunoSEQ multiplex PCR assay. For the multiplex PCR, a mixture combining 60 forward primers for TCR Vbeta segments and 13 reverse primers for TCR Jbeta segments was used. The CDR3 region of rearranged TCR beta genes was amplified from genomic DNA with a multiplex PCR assay. The Illumina HiSeq System was used to sequence the amplified TCR beta libraries as 87-base-pair reads. As for how the authors treated the data: In a later analysis, roughly 80 million unique TCR beta chains were counted across the 500 to 700 repertoires, and some 10 million of these chains were shared by at least two donors. Raw reads were error-corrected and collapsed into unique sequences with a nearest-neighbor algorithm that merged closely related sequences to remove PCR and sequencing errors. Alignment of CDR3 sequences to IMGT reference sequences was used to assign V, D and J gene segments. Each retained sequence needed at least a six-nucleotide match to both a V gene segment and a J gene segment. A rearrangement was called productive if the CDR3 had no stop codons and remained in frame with V and J, and every other rearrangement was called non-productive. CDR3 was defined according to IMGT convention as the region running from the second conserved V-encoded cysteine to the conserved J-encoded phenylalanine. Sequences without an unambiguous match to a single V gene segment were excluded from the earlier analysis of about 630 of the donors. An earlier analysis of almost 600 of the donors classified V segments as functional when productive rearrangements were above 56.7% and as segregating when the standard deviation between donors was above 5%. To diagnose cytomegalovirus status from the catalog of TCR beta chain sequences, a statistical classification framework was built. In a later analysis, V and J genes were assigned by comparing TCR nucleotide sequences against IMGT/GENE-DB human TR gene sequences. The TCRdist pipeline was used in a later analysis to assign CDR3 sequences and most-parsimonious VDJ recombination scenarios. In a later analysis, each TCR beta chain was defined by its CDR3 amino acid sequence together with its V-gene family, and reads without a unique V-gene family were excluded. In a later analysis, fewer than 650 highly shared, low-generation-probability nucleotide sequences were removed to address suspected cross-contamination and a sequencing artifact. In a later analysis, a clonal expansion index for each public chain was calculated from normalized within-repertoire ranks of inferred template counts. In a later analysis, generation probabilities were computed with a VDJ recombination model fitted to out-of-frame rearrangements, and the resulting probabilities were checked against IGoR. In a later analysis, hypergeometric tests were used to score TCR-TCR, TCR-HLA and TCR-CMV co-occurrence, with a repertoire-size bias correction applied to TCR pairs. In a later analysis, false discovery rates were estimated by permuting HLA or CMV assignments 20 times. In a later analysis, co-occurring TCRs were grouped using DBSCAN, with TCRdist sequence similarity added in when clustering inside HLA-allele-positive subsets. Repertoires with fewer than 30,000 or more than 120,000 public chains, plus five repertoires with anomalous nucleotide sharing, were excluded from co-occurrence clustering. TCRdb mirrors the immuneACCESS table, restricted to in-frame sequences. Some clones are absent from its copies; in checked studies, under half trace to an unresolved V gene, and the reason for the others is unknown. The V and J calls and clone size were taken over from that table, and D and trimming were inferred from the DNA. In all, the sample holds approximately 190,000 clones, and 80% to 85% of those were seen once. The ten largest clonotypes hold over 5.5% of the sample.

The cohort was made up of roughly 670 healthy bone marrow donors. At the time of sampling, all cohort members were nominally healthy, though unrecorded immune exposures were likely present. The donor tested CMV seropositive and was one of the 289 seropositive cohort members. Each donor provided a peripheral blood sample, and peripheral blood mononuclear cells were used for TCR beta sequencing. The Qiagen DNeasy Blood Extraction Kit was used to extract genomic DNA from the blood cell samples. CDR1 MNHEY and CDR2 SMNVEV are derived from the germline V gene (reference sequence). The CDR3 spans 15 residues, from the cysteine through the phenylalanine. Just the 45-base CDR3 DNA is kept, in frame starting at base 1. V drops 6 bases and J drops 3 bases, leaving 16 bases in between. The research as a whole found: Roughly uniform sequencing depth across donors was assumed in presence/absence analyses, although this assumption may not hold. Linkage disequilibrium might explain the correlated functional status among segregating V segments, but an unknown experimental factor could not be ruled out. A few of the identified cytomegalovirus-associated TCR beta chains were confirmed in vitro to be specific for cytomegalovirus antigens. In a later analysis, TCR association rates were found to vary across HLA loci, with the most associated TCRs seen for DRB1 alleles and the fewest for HLA-C alleles. Strong co-occurrence of HLA alleles, especially DR and DQ, made assigning TCR associations to individual alleles difficult. Across donors, most TCR sequences were observed very rarely, whereas some public TCRs were present in many individuals. V-gene and J-gene trimming of TCR beta chains was associated with a missense DCLRE1C variant in a later genetic analysis, and the association was replicated in an independent cohort. The study listed 150 to 200 TCR beta chains as associated with cytomegalovirus. It was suggested by the authors that the approach could potentially be generalized to other disease states and immunological phenotypes. The sequencing pipeline was judged likely to have produced a cluster of highly shared sequence variants as a technical artifact. Specific HLA alleles were associated with roughly 17,000 TCR beta sequences at a false discovery rate of 0.05 in a later analysis. The cohort was sequenced for TCR beta chains only, and without alpha or paired-chain data the features that could be detected were limited. For the cohort, immune exposure information was limited to CMV serostatus. Some 16 rarely observed V segments, including chromosome 9 orphons, were excluded from the earlier analysis of almost 600 of the donors because counts were too low. Because HLA typing was missing for some donors at each locus, association tests included only the typed subset. An earlier analysis of around 500 of the donors showed that most TCR beta V segments appeared in productive rearrangements either about 90% or about 30% of the time, which broadly matched IMGT annotations. A further reported finding was that TCR beta sequences accurately predicted the HLA-A and HLA-B alleles for most subjects in the first cohort. Cytomegalovirus status was reported to be diagnosed by the classifier with high specificity and sensitivity in both the original and validation cohorts. According to a later analysis, most CMV-associated TCR beta chains appeared to be HLA-restricted, and the HLA associations seemed to be driven largely by CMV exposure. A later analysis found that HLA-associated TCR beta chains were more clonally expanded and had lower generation probabilities than equally common non-associated chains. In a later genetic analysis, fewer N-insertions in productive TCRs were reported among donors in an Asian-associated ancestry cluster than the roughly 710-donor mean. In a later analysis, several top co-occurrence clusters were reported to appear linked to parvovirus B19, influenza, CMV and Epstein-Barr virus. The 87-base-pair reads could not distinguish some IMGT-functional V segments, including TRBV6-2 and TRBV6-3, so those segments were excluded.

Notes on this clone: Its antigen is still unknown. No quality values exist for individual bases; no much larger clone is one base distant.

The chain is assembled from TRBV27 and TRBJ2-3; 5 matching bases give a weak D call of TRBD2. The sequence derives from a man between 40 and 49 years old in good health and CMV-seropositive. The sequenced material came from PBMCs. The CDR3 protein sequence reads: CASSDRDPKTDTQYF. The nucleotide sequence reads TGTGCCAGCAGCGACCGGGATCCCAAAACAGATACGCAGTATTTT.